Sequencing of this T cell receptor (beta chain) was carried out in a study of identical twins. General study findings and limits: Cord blood's abundant beta clonotypes had fewer insertions, unlike memory repertoires. Twin pairs had excess sharing that was weaker in beta out-of-frame sequences. The same donors were not followed; conclusions instead depended on cross-sectional statistical analysis.

cDNA carried unique molecular identifiers, and a universal primer site was added by template switching. TCRdb passed the 5' RACE reads through MiXCR, listing each CDR3 protein once. The sample has some 560,000 distinct CDR3 sequences; 9.6% are singletons. The CDR3 loop spans 11 amino acids. Between the trimmed V and J ends, which lost 5 bases and 5 bases, there was a span of 6 bases. Germline CDR1 and CDR2: MNHEY and SVGEGT. In the case of this clonotype: Antigen unknown.

The same sample was also used in a study of yellow fever vaccine responses in identical twins.

Sequencing used PBMCs. This chain uses TRBV6-2 or TRBV6-3 with TRBJ1-1; D remains unclear. The sequence came from a woman aged 18-30 years in good health. The CDR3 loop reads CASSTSTEAFF. Here the CDR3 DNA reads TGTGCCAGCAGTACTAGTACTGAAGCTTTCTTT.